The entry below describes one TCR beta chain. This same CDR3 is encoded by further DNA sequences in the sample. Trimming removed 0 bases from V and 4 bases from J, with 10 bases in between. Germline CDR1 SGDLS, CDR2 YYNGEE. The CDR3 has 14 amino acids. The source of the sample is a study of shared clonotypes between healthy human individuals. The table came from immunoSEQ multiplex PCR; TCRdb's copy has only in-frame clones and leaves some out. The repertoire consists of roughly 720,000 clones, with 80% to 95% occurring once and the leading ten covering 30% to 40%. Sequencing was performed on memory CD8+ T cells from PBMCs. The subset denotes: CD45RO+ cells pooled with CCR7-negative TemRA cells. The V call is TRBV9, the J call TRBJ1-2; the D gene is possibly TRBD1 (5 bases). The receptor was isolated from a man younger than 35 in good health. Some clones in this sample may be carry-over from other donors' samples. CDR3 coding DNA: TGTGCCAGCAGCGTAGGCCAGGGCACCTATGGCTACACCTTC. It specifies CASSVGQGTYGYTF.